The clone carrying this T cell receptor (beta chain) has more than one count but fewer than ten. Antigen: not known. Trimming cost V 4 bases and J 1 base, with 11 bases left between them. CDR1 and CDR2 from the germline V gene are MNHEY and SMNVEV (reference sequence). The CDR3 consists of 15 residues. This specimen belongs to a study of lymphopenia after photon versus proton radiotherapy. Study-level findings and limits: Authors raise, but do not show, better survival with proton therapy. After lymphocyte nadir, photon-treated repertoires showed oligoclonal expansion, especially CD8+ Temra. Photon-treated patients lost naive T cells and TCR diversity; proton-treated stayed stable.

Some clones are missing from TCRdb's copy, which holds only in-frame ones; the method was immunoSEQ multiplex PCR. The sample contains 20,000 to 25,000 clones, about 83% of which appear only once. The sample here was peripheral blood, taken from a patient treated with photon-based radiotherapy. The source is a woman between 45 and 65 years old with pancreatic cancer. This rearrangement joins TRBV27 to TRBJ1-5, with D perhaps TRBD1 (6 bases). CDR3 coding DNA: TGTGCCAGCAGTTCTCAGGGGTTGAGCAATCAGCCCCAGCATTTT. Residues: CASSSQGLSNQPQHF.